The sequence of this T cell receptor (beta chain) was determined in a study of T cell changes during pregnancy in multiple sclerosis. Assay: immunoSEQ multiplex PCR; the TCRdb copy retains only in-frame clones and omits some. The sample lists more than 65,000 clones, roughly 92% occurring once. This CDR3 spans 13 amino acids. V was cut by 4 bases and J by 8 bases, with 14 bases left in between. Looked up from germline, CDR1 is KGHSH and CDR2 is LQKENI. The chain couples TRBV18 to TRBJ1-2; weak D call: TRBD1 (6 bases). Sequences were derived from CD4+ T cells from peripheral blood mononuclear cells, sampled before pregnancy. The receptor was derived from a female donor with multiple sclerosis, enrolled in a pregnancy study. The CDR3 sequence: CASSLSGEEGYTF. The CDR3 bases are TGTGCCAGCTCACTGTCAGGGGAAGAGGGCTACACCTTC.